This T cell receptor (beta chain) emerged from a study of T cells after yellow fever vaccination (dated by TCRdb to between 2018 and 2021). Turning to the overall study: Libraries from fractions with low cell numbers were prepared with the SMART-Seq v4 Ultra Low Input RNA kit. Two healthy male donors, one aged 18 to 29 and one aged 30 to 40 years, made up the cohort. Blood samples were taken at several timepoints before and after primary and secondary immunization, and bulk PBMC replicates and cell subsets were isolated. Bulk TCR alpha and beta repertoires were sequenced longitudinally to track T-cell clones before and after primary and booster YFV17D yellow fever vaccination. Broad study findings and their caveats: Most clones expanded after primary vaccination were re-detected after the booster (about 96% of CD4 and about nine tenths of CD8), suggesting broad memory maintenance. Compared with the primary T-cell response, the secondary T-cell response was faster but weaker, reaching its peak on day 5 rather than on day 15. A small fraction of clonotypes showed up in both the CD4 and CD8 compartments, probably as a result of convergent recombination. Because only a couple of donors were included in the study, the extent to which the findings can be generalized is limited. Because abundant contaminating clonotypes from the bulk population could be contained in FACS-sorted repertoires, computational filtering was required.

The treatment or condition label here, explained by the study, means: live attenuated yellow fever vaccine strain. PBMCs were isolated from peripheral blood using a standard Ficoll-Paque protocol. Dynabeads CD4 and CD8 positive selection kits were used to isolate CD4 and CD8 T-cell fractions. TriZol was used to extract RNA from bulk PBMCs, from CD4 and CD8 fractions, and from dextramer-positive and dextramer-negative fractions. The germline V gene sets CDR1 to SGHRS and CDR2 to YFSETQ. Including cysteine and phenylalanine, the CDR3 has 14 amino acids. This entry keeps only the CDR3 DNA: 42 bases, framed from base 1. Here V drops 4 bases and J drops 3 bases, and the junction holds 5 bases not matched to any gene. Synthesis of TCR cDNA relied on 5'RACE template switching, a step that introduced a universal primer site along with unique molecular identifiers. Priming of cDNA synthesis was performed from both the TCR alpha and TCR beta constant segments. Two PCR steps were used to amplify libraries, with sample barcodes and sequencing adapters being added in the second step. Sequencing of libraries was performed on Illumina HiSeq 2500 (2x100 bp) or NovaSeq (2x150 bp). From the authors' description of their analysis: MIGEC was used to demultiplex reads and collapse the reads into UMI consensus sequences, and MiXCR was used for V(D)J alignment. Vaccine-responding clonotypes were identified with edgeR using replicate PBMC samples, with FDR below 0.01 and a log2 fold change above 5 up to day 15 being required. Each bulk clonotype was labeled CD4 or CD8 based on which sequenced repertoire, CD4 or CD8, contained the clonotype at higher abundance. The raw public data were reprocessed by TCRdb itself: fastp quality trimming at Q25, MiXCR clonotype calling, in-frame beta chains only. Every distinct CDR3 protein forms one entry, paired with its most common genes and DNA. TCRdb's processing, not the study's, gives the V and J calls here. This sample has under 80,000 distinct CDR3 sequences in its table, and about 7% of those were observed once. The ten largest account for 30% to 45% of the sample.

This clonotype was counted ten times or more. Its specific antigen is unknown. No qualities accompany the bases; no much larger clone lies one base away. The material was CD8+ T cells sorted from PBMCs, obtained 15 days after the yellow fever booster vaccination. The TCR was taken from a man aged 25-40 years who received the YFV17D yellow fever vaccine. This chain joins TRBV5-1 to TRBJ2-7; 9 bases in the middle match TRBD1. The CDR3 loop reads CASSSPGQGYEQYF. The bases read TGCGCCAGCAGCAGCCCGGGACAGGGCTACGAGCAGTACTTC.